This T cell receptor (beta chain) was identified in a study of regulatory T cells in long-lasting Graves disease. Combining iRepertoire HTBI primers with Arm-PCR of CDR3 regions, the authors built TCR beta libraries. Study processing details: Looking across samples, the authors found 55 to 70 TRBV and some 13 TRBJ segments. Using its own MiXCR run on the multiplex PCR reads, TCRdb lists one record per CDR3 protein. For this entry, the V and J calls and clone size follow TCRdb and not the study's own pipeline. Of around 250,000 distinct CDR3 sequences listed, around 16% were seen once; the top ten hold over 20%. Time point denoted: newly diagnosed GD, antithyroid drugs for less than 3 months. Isolated PBMC RNA provided the starting material for the TCR library. Each of the patients was recruited from an endocrinology department situated in Xi'an, China. CDR3 length: 15 amino acids. CDR1 is MDHEN and CDR2 is SYDVKM in the germline V gene. The V gene end was trimmed by 6 bases and the J gene end by 2 bases; junction bases not matched to a gene: 9.

The specimen was peripheral blood mononuclear cells (PBMCs), collected at new diagnosis, from a patient treated with antithyroid drugs. The gene calls are TRBV28 and TRBJ2-7, with 8 bases identical to TRBD1. This clonotype was obtained from a female donor with Graves disease. The CDR3 DNA reads TGTGCCAGCAGCTGGGGGACAGGTTCTGCCTACGAGCAGTACTTC. It translates to CASSWGTGSAYEQYF.